These 26 T cell receptor beta chains were all obtained from the same sample, sequenced in a study of tumor and adjacent non-tumor tissue in lung cancer. TCRbeta libraries were built with three rounds of nested PCR, modified from ARM-PCR. TCRdb reprocessed the multiplex PCR reads via MiXCR and lists one record per CDR3 protein. The sample lists around 210,000 distinct CDR3 sequences, 70% to 75% occurring once. RNA was extracted from bulk tissue without any cell sorting. Sequencing was done on a sample of lung tumor tissue. Receptors were obtained from a man between 60 and 70 years old with non-small cell lung cancer.

Comments on this clonotype: The conserved closing phenylalanine or tryptophan is absent in this CDR3, likely reflecting a read error. The DNA is omitted, as the CDR3 cannot be located on it reliably, and the CDR3 follows TCRdb's listing. The chain employs TRBV7-9 and TRBJ2-1; TRBD1 was called by the table and not checked on the DNA. CDR1 and CDR2 from the germline V gene are SEHNR and FQNEAQ (reference sequence). The CDR3 has 15 amino acids, counting both end residues. CDR3 in amino acids: CASDGGSSTLQWAFL.

As for this clonotype: Compared with germline, one end of the junction differs, possibly owing to a read error. The CDR3: CAISDLRQFSNQPQHF. The CDR3 nucleotides are TGTGCCATCAGTGATTTGAGACAGTTTAGCAATCAGCCCCAGCATTTT. The V gene is TRBV24-1, the J gene TRBJ1-5; TRBD1 is a possible D gene (5 bases). Germline V lookup: CDR1 KGHDR, CDR2 SFDVKD. The CDR3 has 16 amino acids.

This clonotype was observed a handful of times. The rearrangement links TRBV10-2 to TRBJ1-2; D gene ambiguous. The germline V and J ends were trimmed by 0 bases and 4 bases, with 6 bases remaining between them. Germline lookup yields CDR1 WSHSY and CDR2 SAAADI. The CDR3 consists of 13 residues. CDR3 in DNA: TGCGCCAGCAGTGAGTCATCCAGCTATGGCTACACCTTC. Protein product: CASSESSSYGYTF.

This sequence joins TRBV20-1 and TRBJ2-5; D might be TRBD2 (5 bases). This CDR3 has 13 amino acids. CDR1 is DFQATT and CDR2 is SNEGSKA in the germline V gene (reference sequence). V shed 2 bases and J shed 2 bases, with 9 bases lying between them. CDR3 nucleotides: TGCAGTGCTAGACCCAGGACTCAAGAGACCCAGTACTTC. Its protein product is CSARPRTQETQYF.

V usage is TRBV20-1 and J usage is TRBJ1-1; D may be TRBD1 (5 bases). This CDR3 spans 13 amino acids. Trimming cost V 2 bases and J 3 bases, with 10 bases left between them. The V gene's germline CDR1 is DFQATT and CDR2 SNEGSKA (reference sequence). This chain's CDR3 is CSARRTGDTEAFF. In DNA, the CDR3 is TGCAGTGCTAGACGGACGGGGGACACTGAAGCTTTCTTT.

Concerning this clonotype itself: A much larger clonotype is one base distant, so this may be a read error. This sequence joins TRBV11-2 and TRBJ1-1; D unresolved. Germline V gene data show CDR1 as SGHAT and CDR2 as FQNNGV. This CDR3 contains 14 residues. CDR3: CVSSSDGKNTEAFF. Written as DNA, the CDR3 is TGTGTCAGCAGCTCCGACGGGAAGAACACTGAAGCTTTCTTT.

In the case of this clonotype: This CDR3 is missing its conserved last phenylalanine or tryptophan, likely due to a read error. The chain has TRBV11-2 and TRBJ2-6; tentative D call: TRBD1 (5 bases). From germline, CDR1 is SGHAT and CDR2 FQNNGV. The CDR3 length is 14 residues. CDR3 coding DNA: TGTGCCAGTAGTCCTATCCCTGGGGCCAGCGTCCTGACTTAC. It yields the protein CASSPIPGASVLTY.

Of note for this clonotype: An end of the junction differs from the germline gene, which may be a read error. The rearrangement links TRBV20-1 to TRBJ2-7; 9 bases map to TRBD1. CDR1 and CDR2 from the germline V gene are DFQATT and SNEGSKA (reference sequence). The CDR3 consists of 14 residues. The CDR3 loop is CTARAGQGAYEQYF. In DNA, the CDR3 is TGCACTGCTAGAGCGGGACAGGGAGCCTACGAGCAGTACTTC.

Of note for this clonotype: One end of the junction varies from germline; a read error may be responsible. The V gene is TRBV20-1, the J gene TRBJ1-1, with 12 bases identical to TRBD1. This CDR3 is 16 amino acids long. Germline V gives CDR1 DFQATT, CDR2 SNEGSKA (reference sequence). The CDR3: CSAPPGQGAWITEASF. Written as DNA, the CDR3 is TGCAGTGCTCCACCGGGACAGGGGGCCTGGATCACTGAAGCTTCCTTT.

The chain employs TRBV7-9 and TRBJ2-7, with 7 bases fitting TRBD2. This CDR3 comprises 12 residues. V trimming: 5 bases; J trimming: 12 bases; junction bases outside the gene matches: 10. Germline V gives CDR1 SEHNR, CDR2 FQNEAQ (reference sequence). CDR3 protein: CASSREGPFLYF. The CDR3 DNA is TGTGCCAGCAGCAGGGAGGGCCCCTTTTTGTACTTC.

The chain carries TRBV5-4 and TRBJ2-3, with D unclear. This CDR3 contains 15 residues. Trimming shortened V by 0 bases and J by 2 bases, and 10 bases separated the two germline ends. Germline CDR1 is SGHNT and CDR2 is YYREEE (reference sequence). For the CDR3, the DNA is TGTGCCAGCAGCTTGGGCACCCCTCTCACAGATACGCAGTATTTT. This gives the protein CASSLGTPLTDTQYF.

Worth noting for this clonotype: Germline is not matched at one junction end, which may reflect a read error. The chain couples TRBV30 to TRBJ2-3; either TRBD1 or TRBD2 may supply D (5 bases each). The germline CDR1 and CDR2 sequences are GTSNPN and SVGIG (reference sequence). The length of the CDR3 is 15 residues. CDR3 nucleotide sequence: TGTGCCTGGAGGCTGGGGGTCACAATCACAGAAACGCAGTATTTT. This gives the protein CAWRLGVTITETQYF.

The V call is TRBV20-1, the J call TRBJ1-5; the D gene is possibly TRBD1 (5 bases). Per the germline V gene, CDR1 is DFQATT and CDR2 is SNEGSKA (reference sequence). The CDR3 has 18 residues. V dropped 5 bases and J dropped 1 base, with 24 bases sitting between them. The CDR3 loop is CSAPGRGTAGRSNQPQHF. CDR3 nucleotides: TGCAGTGCTCCCGGCCGGGGTACAGCAGGGCGGAGCAATCAGCCCCAGCATTTT.

Concerning this clonotype itself: Given a much more abundant clone one base away, this may be a read error. The gene calls are TRBV4-3 and TRBJ2-1; D remains unclear. This CDR3 is built from 14 residues. Germline V gives CDR1 LGHNA, CDR2 YSLEER. The ends were cut back, 3 bases at V and 5 bases at J, with 11 bases in the middle. CDR3 sequence: CASSHPGSDNEQFF. The CDR3 DNA follows: TGCGCCAGCAGCCATCCAGGATCCGACAATGAGCAGTTCTTC.

In regard to this clonotype: An end of the junction does not agree with germline; a read error may underlie this. The chain couples TRBV6-1 to TRBJ1-5; possible D gene TRBD1, 6 bases. There are 15 residues in the CDR3. The germline CDR1 and CDR2 sequences are MNHNS and SASEGT. CDR3 nucleotides: TGTGCCAGCAGTTCGGACAGTGTAGGGAATCAACCCCACCATTTT. This sequence encodes CASSSDSVGNQPHHF.

Comment on this clonotype: This may stem from a read error, because a much larger clone lies one nucleotide away. V usage is TRBV20-1 and J usage is TRBJ2-7; the D gene could be TRBD1 or TRBD2 (5 bases each). Germline V lookup: CDR1 DFQATT, CDR2 SNEGSKA (reference sequence). Trimming removed 5 bases from V and 4 bases from J, with 18 bases in between. The CDR3 has 14 amino acids. The CDR3 DNA follows: TGCAGTGCTGGACCTCCCAGGTGGGGGTACGAGCAGTACTTC. This encodes CSAGPPRWGYEQYF.

The gene calls are TRBV19 and TRBJ2-6, with TRBD2 as a possible D gene (6 bases). The CDR3 loop spans 15 amino acids. V gave up 7 bases and J gave up 2 bases, with 12 bases separating them. Germline values: CDR1 LNHDA, CDR2 SQIVND (reference sequence). Here the CDR3 DNA reads TGTGCCAGTAATCTCCCGGGAGCTGGGGCCAACGTCCTGACTTTC. Protein: CASNLPGAGANVLTF.

To note about this clonotype: One end of the junction varies from germline; a read error may be responsible. This rearrangement joins TRBV6-1 to TRBJ1-2; D may be TRBD1 (6 bases). Germline V gene data show CDR1 as MNHNS and CDR2 as SASEGT. The CDR3 contains 15 residues. The CDR3 loop is CAISEEWGLNYGYTF. The CDR3 bases are TGTGCCATCAGTGAAGAGTGGGGGCTCAACTATGGCTACACCTTC.

Many counts were recorded for this clonotype. V and J are TRBV12-5 and TRBJ1-1; D is ambiguous. The CDR3 extends over 13 amino acids. Germline V gene data show CDR1 as LGHNT and CDR2 as FRNRAP. CDR3 nucleotide sequence: TGTGCATATCCAGGAGATGCGGACACTGAAGCTTTCTTT. The encoded protein is CAYPGDADTEAFF.

The chain carries TRBV20-1 and TRBJ2-7, with 10 bases identical to TRBD2. The J segment lost 6 bases and the V segment lost 0 bases, leaving 14 bases of the junction unmatched. This CDR3 is built from 17 residues. In germline, CDR1 is DFQATT, CDR2 SNEGSKA (reference sequence). DNA for the CDR3: TGCAGTGCTAGAGATCGGGCTAGCGGGAGCATCATTGGCGAGCAGTACTTC. It translates to CSARDRASGSIIGEQYF.

As concerns this clonotype: The missing conserved phenylalanine or tryptophan at the end of this CDR3 makes a read error likely. The chain is built from TRBV11-1 and TRBJ2-1; D is uncertain. This CDR3 contains 11 residues. Germline CDR1 and CDR2: SGHAT and FQDESV (reference sequence). The CDR3 loop reads CVSSLYAEQFL. The CDR3 region has the DNA TGTGTCAGCAGCTTATATGCAGAGCAGTTCTTG.

The J gene is TRBJ2-3, the V gene TRBV24-1; possibly TRBD2 for D (7 bases). Trimming stripped 9 bases from V and 1 base from J, with 16 bases between. Germline-derived CDR1 and CDR2 are KGHDR and SFDVKD. This CDR3 comprises 15 residues. The CDR3: CATSAGGLGTDTQYF. The CDR3 coding sequence is TGTGCCACCTCCGCCGGGGGGCTCGGCACAGATACGCAGTATTTT.

Notes on this clonotype: At one end, the junction sequence differs from germline, possibly due to a read error. The chain links TRBV4-2 to TRBJ1-4; D remains ambiguous. The CDR3 has 17 amino acids. Germline CDR1 LGHNA, CDR2 YNFKEQ. DNA of the CDR3: TGTGCCAACAGCCAAGATCGGGCCGGACCGGGGAATGAAAAACTGTTTTTT. Translating gives CANSQDRAGPGNEKLFF.

This clonotype was observed a handful of times. The chain carries TRBV20-1 and TRBJ2-3; 7 nucleotides line up with TRBD2. The CDR3 spans 16 residues. The germline gives CDR1 DFQATT, CDR2 SNEGSKA (reference sequence). V shed 1 base, J shed 4 bases, and the junction held 11 bases outside the gene matches. The CDR3 DNA reads TGCAGTGCTAGAGCTCCGACTGGCGGGAGCTCAGATACGCAGTATTTT. It is translated as CSARAPTGGSSDTQYF.

This clonotype has ten or more counts. The rearrangement uses TRBV25-1 and TRBJ1-1, with D perhaps TRBD1 (6 bases). Germline V gives CDR1 MGHDK, CDR2 SYGVNS. The CDR3 runs 13 residues. The V and J ends lost 2 bases and 4 bases respectively, with 8 bases between them. The CDR3 spells CASSERGGTEAFF. In DNA, the CDR3 is TGTGCCAGCAGTGAAAGGGGGGGCACTGAAGCTTTCTTT.

About this clonotype itself: One end of the junction varies from germline; a read error may be responsible. V is TRBV5-1 and J is TRBJ2-5; D remains unclear. CDR3 length: 12 amino acids. Germline CDR1 reads SGHRS; CDR2 reads YFSETQ. CDR3 in amino acids: CASSLSQETQNF. The CDR3 DNA is TGCGCCAGCAGCCTAAGTCAAGAGACCCAGAACTTC.